This entry concerns a single T cell receptor beta chain. CDR1 is LNHDA, CDR2 SQIVND, per germline (reference sequence). V was clipped by 8 bases and J by 0 bases, with 10 bases between them. The CDR3 is 13 amino acids. This entry is derived from a study of blood T cell repertoires in COVID-19. Study background: T cells, B-cell-depleted T cells, or PBMCs supplied cDNA or gDNA.

Per the study methods: Amplifying reference gene primers gave estimates of nucleated cell counts. Here immunoSEQ multiplex PCR was the method, and the copy in TCRdb shows in-frame clones only, minus some. V and J calls and clone size follow that table, whereas D and trimming were derived from the DNA. In the table there are 200,000 to 250,000 clones, about 88% of which are singletons. The clonotype was recovered from a man aged 50 to 60 who had recovered from COVID-19. Sequenced material: peripheral blood. The gene calls are TRBV19 and TRBJ1-1; the D is unclear. Written as DNA, the CDR3 is TGTGCCAGTGCGCAAGCCATGAACACTGAAGCTTTCTTT. Encoded protein: CASAQAMNTEAFF. Drawing the rest from reference TRBV19 and TRBJ1-1, the complete variable domain is DGGITQSPKYLFRKEGQNVTLSCEQNLNHDAMYWYRQDPGQGLRLIYYSQIVNDFQKGDIAEGYSVSREKKESFPLTVTSAQKNPTAFYLCASAQAMNTEAFFGQGTRLTVV.